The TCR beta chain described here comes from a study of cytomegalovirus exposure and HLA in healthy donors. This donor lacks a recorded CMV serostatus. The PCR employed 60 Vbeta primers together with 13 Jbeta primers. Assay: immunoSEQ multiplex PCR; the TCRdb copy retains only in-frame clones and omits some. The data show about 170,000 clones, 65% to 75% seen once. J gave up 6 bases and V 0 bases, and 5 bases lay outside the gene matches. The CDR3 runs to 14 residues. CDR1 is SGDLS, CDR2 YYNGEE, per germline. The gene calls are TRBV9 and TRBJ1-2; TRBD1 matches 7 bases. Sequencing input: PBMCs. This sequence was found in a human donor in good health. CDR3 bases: TGTGCCAGCAGCGTAGATGGACAGGTGGATGGCTACACCTTC. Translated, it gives CASSVDGQVDGYTF.